This TCR beta chain was observed in a study of control samples from healthy donors and cancer patients. Profiling relied on immunoSEQ multiplex PCR, and the TCRdb table lists in-frame clones only, not all of them. The sample records 95,000 to 120,000 clones, 70% to 85% being singletons. The CDR3 spans 15 residues. Trimming pared 5 bases from V and 1 base from J, leaving 13 bases between. The germline V gene has CDR1 SGHNT and CDR2 YENEEA. The chain combines TRBV11-3 with TRBJ2-3; TRBD1 or TRBD2 may be the D gene (5 bases each). This receptor was obtained from a man aged 18 to 30 in good health. Sequencing was done on a sample of blood. The DNA of the CDR3 is TGTGCCAGCAGCCCCGGGACCAGCCGCACAGATACGCAGTATTTT. This codes for CASSPGTSRTDTQYF.